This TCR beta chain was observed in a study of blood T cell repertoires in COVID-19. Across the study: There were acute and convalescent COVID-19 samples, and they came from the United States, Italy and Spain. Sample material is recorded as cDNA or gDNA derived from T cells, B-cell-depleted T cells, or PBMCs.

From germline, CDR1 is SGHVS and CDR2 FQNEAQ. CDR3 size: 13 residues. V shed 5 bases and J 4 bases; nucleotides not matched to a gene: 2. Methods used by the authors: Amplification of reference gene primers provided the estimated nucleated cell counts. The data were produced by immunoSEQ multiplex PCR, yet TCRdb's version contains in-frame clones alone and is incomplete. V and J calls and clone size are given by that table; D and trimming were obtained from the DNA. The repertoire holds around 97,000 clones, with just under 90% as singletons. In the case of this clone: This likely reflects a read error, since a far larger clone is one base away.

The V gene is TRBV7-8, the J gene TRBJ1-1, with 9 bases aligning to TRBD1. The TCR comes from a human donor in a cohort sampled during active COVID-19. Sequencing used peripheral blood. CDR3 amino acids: CASSLTGGTEAFF. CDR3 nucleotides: TGTGCCAGCAGCCTGACAGGGGGCACTGAAGCTTTCTTT.